The 25 T cell receptor beta chains below were found in one sample sequenced in a study of cytomegalovirus exposure and HLA in healthy donors. The primer mix had 60 Vbeta and 13 Jbeta primers. Produced via immunoSEQ multiplex PCR; TCRdb's table is partial and in-frame only. In the table there are around 190,000 clones, 60% to 85% of which are singletons. Sequenced: PBMCs. These receptor sequences come from a middle-aged woman in good health and CMV-seronegative.

The J gene is TRBJ2-3, the V gene TRBV5-6, with 8 bases that match TRBD2. Germline CDR1 SGHDT, CDR2 YYEEEE. V lost 3 bases to trimming and J lost 3 bases; unmatched junction nucleotides: 6. CDR3 length: 15 residues. The CDR3: CASSSGAGGTDTQYF. In nucleotides, the CDR3 is TGTGCCAGCAGCTCGGGGGCGGGGGGTACAGATACGCAGTATTTT.

The chain links TRBV30 to TRBJ1-2; unclear D gene. V lost 2 bases and J 4 bases, leaving 11 bases between the germline ends. Germline V gives CDR1 GTSNPN, CDR2 SVGIG (reference sequence). The CDR3 has 13 residues. The DNA of the CDR3 is TGTGCCTGGAGTCCCTCGGGGTTCTATGGCTACACCTTC. Its translation: CAWSPSGFYGYTF.

J is TRBJ1-1 and V is TRBV19; TRBD1 aligns across 11 bases. The germline V gene has CDR1 LNHDA and CDR2 SQIVND (reference sequence). The J segment lost 0 bases and the V segment lost 6 bases, leaving 9 bases of the junction unmatched. The length of the CDR3 is 17 residues. The CDR3 is CASSEGQGGAMNTEAFF. As DNA, the CDR3 is TGTGCCAGTAGCGAGGGACAGGGGGGAGCCATGAACACTGAAGCTTTCTTT.

The V and J genes are TRBV4-3 and TRBJ1-2; TRBD1 might be the D (5 bases). CDR3 length equals 13 residues. The germline V gene has CDR1 LGHNA and CDR2 YSLEER. Trimming pared 1 base from V and 8 bases from J, leaving 11 bases between. CDR3 protein: CASSQVGTIGYTF. The CDR3 nucleotides are TGCGCCAGCAGCCAAGTGGGGACTATCGGCTACACCTTC.

This chain joins TRBV5-1 and TRBJ2-1, with 10 nucleotides matching TRBD2. The J segment lost 8 bases and the V segment lost 2 bases, leaving 4 bases of the junction unmatched. The CDR3 contains 14 residues. Germline loops: CDR1 SGHRS, CDR2 YFSETQ. This chain's CDR3 is CASSLRTSGDEQFF. CDR3 in DNA: TGCGCCAGCAGCTTAAGGACTAGCGGCGATGAGCAGTTCTTC.

The rearrangement uses TRBV19 and TRBJ2-2; 9 positions agree with TRBD2. Per the germline V gene, CDR1 is LNHDA and CDR2 is SQIVND (reference sequence). The CDR3 is made up of 16 amino acids. The V and J ends lost 3 bases and 5 bases, in that order; junction bases with no gene match: 7. The CDR3 DNA is TGTGCCAGTAGTATCCCTAGCGGGAAGTATACCGGGGAGCTGTTTTTT. This encodes CASSIPSGKYTGELFF.

V is TRBV6-6 and J is TRBJ1-1, with D possibly matching TRBD1 (6 bases). Trimming removed 6 bases at V and 1 base at J, with 12 bases between. This CDR3 spans 14 amino acids. Looked up from germline, CDR1 is MNHNY and CDR2 is SVGAGI (reference sequence). The CDR3 coding sequence is TGTGCCAGCAGAAAGACAGGAGCGAACACTGAAGCTTTCTTT. The encoded protein is CASRKTGANTEAFF.

CDR3 DNA: TGTGCCAGCAGTTCAGTGCAGAATGCTGGAAACACCATATATTTT. It codes for CASSSVQNAGNTIYF. This chain uses TRBV28 with TRBJ1-3; the D is unclear. Trimming took off 4 bases at V and 2 bases at J, with 12 bases between the two ends. The CDR3 has 15 residues. Looked up from germline, CDR1 is MDHEN and CDR2 is SYDVKM.

This clone was counted a few times. V and J are TRBV30 and TRBJ1-4; perhaps TRBD1 as D (5 bases). Germline-derived CDR1 and CDR2 are GTSNPN and SVGIG (reference sequence). The CDR3 covers 13 residues. Trimming stripped 5 bases from V and 10 bases from J, with 17 bases between. CDR3 sequence reads: CAWGGTDWTKLFF. The CDR3 coding sequence is TGTGCCTGGGGGGGGACGGATTGGACAAAACTGTTTTTT.

Remarks on this clone: Additional DNA sequences in this sample encode the identical CDR3. The chain links TRBV10-3 to TRBJ1-1; no reliable D call. This CDR3 region has 14 residues. V lost 6 bases and J lost 4, with 15 bases in between. The germline V gene encodes CDR1 ENHRY and CDR2 SYGVKD. CDR3 sequence reads: CAIRAGDMGTEAFF. The CDR3 DNA reads TGTGCCATCAGGGCCGGGGATATGGGCACTGAAGCTTTCTTT.

This clone appeared a few times. The chain recombines TRBV6-4 with TRBJ2-2, with D possibly being TRBD2 (6 bases). The CDR3 is made up of 13 amino acids. The ends were cut back, 10 bases at V and 1 base at J, with 10 bases in the middle. The germline V gene has CDR1 MRHNA and CDR2 SNTAGT. The CDR3 region has the DNA TGTGCCACCGCGCGGGAGAACACCGGGGAGCTGTTTTTT. Its protein is CATARENTGELFF.

The chain couples TRBV4-1 to TRBJ2-1; TRBD2 matches at 12 bases. V dropped 6 bases and J dropped 9; count of bases not matched to a gene: 12. The CDR3 is made up of 16 amino acids. The germline CDR1 and CDR2 sequences are MGHRA and YSYEKL. The CDR3 here is CASRPSGRVNSFEQFF. The CDR3 coding sequence is TGCGCCAGCAGGCCTAGCGGGAGGGTGAATTCTTTTGAGCAGTTCTTC.

The chain couples TRBV7-9 to TRBJ1-4, with unresolved D. The V gene lost 2 bases and the J gene lost 4 bases, with 8 bases spanning the gap. The CDR3 covers 14 residues. Germline CDR1 reads SEHNR; CDR2 reads FQNEAQ (reference sequence). The CDR3 spells CASSLYSVNEKLFF. In DNA, the CDR3 is TGTGCCAGCAGCTTATACAGTGTTAATGAAAAACTGTTTTTT.

The gene calls are TRBV4-3 and TRBJ1-1; unclear D gene. In germline, CDR1 is LGHNA, CDR2 YSLEER. The length of the CDR3 is 11 residues. V was cut by 4 bases and J by 8 bases, with 8 bases left in between. In DNA, the CDR3 is TGCGCCAGCAGCCTTGGGGAGGAAGCTTTCTTT. Translating gives CASSLGEEAFF.

This clone has only a few counts. The genes are TRBV28 and TRBJ2-4; D is perhaps TRBD2 (5 bases). The CDR3 runs 16 residues. The V gene's germline CDR1 is MDHEN and CDR2 SYDVKM. V was pared by 3 bases and J by 0 bases, with 12 bases between. This CDR3 reads CASSFSGSPAKNIQYF. CDR3 coding DNA: TGTGCCAGCAGTTTTTCGGGGTCCCCAGCCAAAAACATTCAGTACTTC.

V gene TRBV6-5 combines with J gene TRBJ2-2; a weak D match, TRBD1 (6 bases). The V gene lost 11 bases and the J gene lost 6 bases, with 16 bases spanning the gap. The CDR3 extends over 13 amino acids. CDR1 and CDR2 (germline): MNHEY, SVGAGI. CDR3 coding DNA: TGTGCCTCCTTGGACAGCGCTGCCGGGGAGCTGTTTTTT. As protein: CASLDSAAGELFF.

The rearrangement links TRBV30 to TRBJ1-1; unclear D gene. The CDR3 consists of 13 residues. V dropped 4 bases and J dropped 1 base, with 10 bases sitting between them. Germline values: CDR1 GTSNPN, CDR2 SVGIG (reference sequence). Here the CDR3 reads CAWTAQPNTEAFF. CDR3 bases: TGTGCCTGGACGGCACAGCCGAACACTGAAGCTTTCTTT.

The chain uses TRBV30 and TRBJ2-7; TRBD1 matches at 10 bases. From germline, CDR1 is GTSNPN and CDR2 SVGIG (reference sequence). The CDR3 contains 14 residues. V shed 5 bases, J shed 5 bases, and the junction held 9 bases outside the gene matches. The DNA for the CDR3 is TGTGCCTGGGGACGAGGGACAGGGGCCAACGAGCAGTACTTC. Translated: CAWGRGTGANEQYF.

The J gene is TRBJ1-5, the V gene TRBV4-3; D unresolved. The CDR3 runs 14 residues. V was cut by 1 base and J by 3 bases, with 7 bases left in between. Germline CDR1 and CDR2: LGHNA and YSLEER. The CDR3 is CASSQGLLNQPQHF. Written as DNA, the CDR3 is TGCGCCAGCAGCCAAGGTCTCCTCAATCAGCCCCAGCATTTT.

The chain is built from TRBV7-2 and TRBJ1-5; D perhaps matches TRBD1 (6 bases). The length of the CDR3 is 17 residues. The germline V gene has CDR1 SGHTA and CDR2 FQGNSA. V was pared by 4 bases and J by 3 bases, with 19 bases between. The CDR3 DNA is TGTGCCAGCAGCTCCAGCTGGGGGGGCTTAGACAATCAGCCCCAGCATTTT. Protein product: CASSSSWGGLDNQPQHF.

With respect to this clone: A much larger clone sits a single nucleotide away, making a read error possible. At the DNA level, this CDR3 is encoded by other sequences in the same sample as well. This chain joins TRBV5-4 and TRBJ1-2; 7 positions match TRBD1. V lost 1 base to trimming and J lost 5 bases; unmatched junction nucleotides: 2. Germline V CDR1 and CDR2: SGHNT, YYREEE (reference sequence). The CDR3 covers 13 residues. For the CDR3, the DNA is TGTGCCAGCAGCTTGACAGGGGATTATGGCTACACCTTC. This encodes CASSLTGDYGYTF.

CDR3 bases: TGTGCCAGCAGCCCGTTGAGACGGGACAATGAGCAGTTCTTC. Translated, it gives CASSPLRRDNEQFF. The V call is TRBV27, the J call TRBJ2-1, with D unresolved. The CDR3 has 14 amino acids. V shed 6 bases and J shed 5 bases, with 14 bases lying between them. Germline V gene data show CDR1 as MNHEY and CDR2 as SMNVEV (reference sequence).

The V call is TRBV5-4, the J call TRBJ2-3; D is perhaps TRBD2 (6 bases). The CDR3 runs to 15 residues. The V end was cut by 4 bases, the J end by 2 bases, with 14 bases between. Germline CDR1 and CDR2: SGHNT and YYREEE (reference sequence). The CDR3 DNA sequence: TGTGCCAGCAGCCCCCTAGGGACTCCCACAGATACGCAGTATTTT. This translates into CASSPLGTPTDTQYF.

This chain joins TRBV5-1 and TRBJ2-2; D remains ambiguous. Trimming cost V 0 bases and J 1 base, with 4 bases left between them. The CDR3 totals 14 residues. Germline assignment: CDR1 SGHRS and CDR2 YFSETQ. The DNA for the CDR3 is TGCGCCAGCAGCTTGGTACAGAACACCGGGGAGCTGTTTTTT. The encoded protein is CASSLVQNTGELFF.

The gene calls are TRBV7-3 and TRBJ1-2; a possible D gene is TRBD1 (6 bases). This CDR3 has 15 amino acids. The V and J ends lost 1 base and 2 bases respectively, with 11 bases between them. Looked up from germline, CDR1 is SGHTA and CDR2 is FQGTGA. For the CDR3, the DNA is TGTGCCAGCAGCTTAAATGGGGGGGCGAACTATGGCTACACCTTC. Translation: CASSLNGGANYGYTF.